What follows describes a single TCR beta chain. Germline assignment: CDR1 SNHLY and CDR2 FYNNEI. The CDR3 is made up of 13 amino acids. V was pared by 4 bases and J by 6 bases, with 4 bases of the junction left unmatched. Those enrolled, adults aged roughly 18 to 100 years, came from about two dozen US areas. Donors were grouped by their self-reported clinical history. This entry is derived from a study of blood T cell repertoires in COVID-19. Overall study: Italy, Spain and the United States were the sources of the convalescent and acute COVID-19 samples. T cells, B-cell-depleted T cells, or PBMCs supplied cDNA or gDNA.

Libraries were prepared by immunoSEQ multiplex PCR; TCRdb keeps only in-frame clonotypes and omits some of them. The sample consists of roughly 360,000 clones, more than 75% of them appearing once. Sequenced material: PBMCs or T cells enriched from blood (not recorded which). This rearrangement joins TRBV2 to TRBJ1-1; the match to TRBD1 covers 8 bases. The source of this sequence is a woman aged 30 to 39 with acute COVID-19. DNA for the CDR3: TGTGCCAGCAGTGTGGACAGGGAGGCTGAAGCTTTCTTT. This translates into CASSVDREAEAFF.